The clone carrying this TCR beta chain appeared a few times. These data originate in a study of blood T cell repertoires in COVID-19. Study background: The samples span acute and convalescent COVID-19 from the United States, Italy and Spain. T cells, B-cell-depleted T cells, or PBMCs provided the cDNA or gDNA that served as material.

The CDR3 has 14 amino acids. Germline V lookup: CDR1 SGHRS, CDR2 YFSETQ. V was shortened by 0 bases and J by 10 bases, with 13 bases between the two germline ends. Per the authors' pipeline: It was from reference gene primer amplification that nucleated cell counts were estimated. Sequenced by immunoSEQ multiplex PCR; TCRdb stores in-frame clones only, minus some. The DNA was the basis for D and trimming; V, J and clone size are from that table. The profile covers about 60,000 clones, with roughly four fifths appearing a single time and just over 40% taken by the ten largest. The chain is built from TRBV5-1 and TRBJ1-4; D may be TRBD1 (6 bases). This sequence was found in a human donor in a cohort sampled during active COVID-19. The sample comprised peripheral blood. CDR3 protein: CASSLAAGDGKLFF. In nucleotides, the CDR3 is TGCGCCAGCAGCTTGGCCGCAGGGGATGGAAAACTGTTTTTT.